This T cell receptor (beta chain) appears in the sequencing data of a study of cytomegalovirus exposure and HLA in healthy donors (dated by TCRdb to 2017 to 2019). At the level of the whole study: An earlier analysis of some 600 of the donors reported around 280 Gb of sequence data and 95 million to 120 million unique TCR beta sequences obtained from about 170 million T cells. To predict cytomegalovirus infection status, the study brought together high-throughput TCR immunosequencing, statistical association of individual TCRs with disease status, and machine learning. Approximately 310 gigabases of sequencing data and approximately 91 million unique TCR sequences made up an early release that covered approximately 700 HLA-typed donors. A later analysis re-analyzed previously published TCR beta repertoires from about 600 donors and added high-resolution HLA genotyping to study TCR occurrence patterns. The study used immunosequencing to profile the T cell repertoires of approximately 640 subjects and linked those repertoires to cytomegalovirus serostatus. Class I and class II HLA loci were covered by the typing at four-digit resolution. A later genetic analysis took genome-wide SNP genotypes for 398 of the 666 donors and used that subset as a discovery cohort. To decide whether each TCR beta V gene segment behaved as functional or pseudogenic, an earlier analysis of 587 of the donors relied on high-throughput TCR beta sequencing. The genetic ancestry cluster associated with self-reported Caucasian donors included about 81% of the roughly 360 genotyped donors. All discovery cohort repertoires had been generated using a single sequencing platform. The number of donors typed differed by locus, with about 620-630 for A, B, C, DRB1 and DQB1, around 520 for DQA1, some 570 for DPA1, and approximately 470 for DPB1. A few DR-DQ haplotypes were treated as single units for association and clustering because of strong linkage in the cohort. The aim of the study was to test whether cataloging public T cell receptors could identify signatures of past pathogen exposure. In the later analysis, no new phenotypic data were used to find candidate immune exposures; instead, reliance was placed on TCR beta sequences and their occurrence across donors. Among about 400 genotyped donors of the cohort, an average of about 220,000 unique TCR beta nucleotide sequences was sequenced per donor, of which about 18% were non-productive. Donor age, sex, ethnicity and CMV serostatus were compiled together with the repertoire data. A separate validation cohort of about 110 different subjects was used in addition to the 666-subject first cohort.

The cohort was made up of 500 to 850 healthy bone marrow donors. All cohort members were sampled while nominally healthy, although unrecorded immune exposures were likely present. The donor was CMV seronegative and belonged to the group of roughly 330 seronegative cohort members. Each donor provided a peripheral blood sample, and peripheral blood mononuclear cells were used for TCR beta sequencing. Genomic DNA was extracted from the blood cell samples with the Qiagen DNeasy Blood Extraction Kit. Libraries came from the immunoSEQ multiplex PCR assay. A mixture of 60 forward primers for TCR Vbeta segments and 13 reverse primers for TCR Jbeta segments was used in the multiplex PCR. The CDR3 region of rearranged TCR beta genes was amplified from genomic DNA by a multiplex PCR assay. On the Illumina HiSeq System, the amplified TCR beta libraries were sequenced as 87-base-pair reads. Processing in the source paper ran as follows. A later analysis counted about 82 million unique TCR beta chains across the 650 to 700 repertoires, and 10 million to 11 million of these chains were shared by at least two donors. Raw reads were error-corrected and collapsed into unique sequences with a nearest-neighbor algorithm that merged closely related sequences to remove PCR and sequencing errors. Alignment of CDR3 sequences to IMGT reference sequences was used to assign V, D and J gene segments. Each retained sequence needed at least a six-nucleotide match to both a V gene segment and a J gene segment. A rearrangement was called productive if the CDR3 had no stop codons and remained in frame with V and J, and every other rearrangement was called non-productive. CDR3 was defined by IMGT convention, running from the second conserved V-encoded cysteine to the conserved J-encoded phenylalanine. In an earlier analysis of more than 550 of the donors, sequences lacking an unambiguous match to a single V gene segment were excluded. An earlier analysis of approximately 590 of the donors called V segments functional above 56.7% productive rearrangements and segregating when the between-donor standard deviation exceeded 5%. To diagnose cytomegalovirus status from the catalog of TCR beta chain sequences, a statistical classification framework was built. In a later analysis, V and J genes were assigned by comparing TCR nucleotide sequences against IMGT/GENE-DB human TR gene sequences. Using the TCRdist pipeline, a later analysis assigned CDR3 sequences along with most-parsimonious VDJ recombination scenarios. In a later analysis, each TCR beta chain was defined by its CDR3 amino acid sequence together with its V-gene family, and reads lacking a unique V-gene family were excluded. As a way to deal with suspected cross-contamination and a sequencing artifact, a later analysis dropped 592 nucleotide sequences that were highly shared and had low generation probability. In a later analysis, a clonal expansion index for each public chain was calculated from normalized within-repertoire ranks of inferred template counts. Generation probabilities in a later analysis came from a VDJ recombination model fitted to out-of-frame rearrangements, and those results were checked against IGoR. A later analysis scored TCR-TCR, TCR-HLA and TCR-CMV co-occurrence with hypergeometric tests, applying a repertoire-size bias correction to TCR pairs. In a later analysis, false discovery rates were estimated by permuting HLA or CMV assignments 20 times. In a later analysis, co-occurring TCRs were grouped with DBSCAN, and TCRdist sequence similarity was added when clustering was performed within HLA-allele-positive subsets. Co-occurrence clustering excluded repertoires with fewer than 30,000 or more than 120,000 public chains, plus five with anomalous nucleotide sharing. Sourced from immuneACCESS, this table was stored by TCRdb with only in-frame sequences that have V and J called. A share of the clones is absent; for the studies checked, an unresolved V gene accounts for under half, and the remainder has no known explanation. V, J and clone size are taken as reported in that table, and D and trimming were inferred from the DNA itself. The sample table records fewer than 250,000 clones; roughly 79% of these occur just once. Of the sample, about 1.7% falls within the top ten clones.

V loses 0 bases, J loses 7 bases, and the germline ends lie 12 bases apart. The CDR3 sequence holds 13 residues, the cysteine and phenylalanine included. Of the read, only the CDR3 DNA is kept; its 39 bases are in frame from base 1. CDR1 and CDR2, per the germline V gene (reference sequence), are GTSNPN and SVGIG. Concerning this clone itself: Its antigen specificity is not known. No much larger clone exists at a distance of one base, and base qualities are not known.

What the work shows at the level of the full study, not this receptor alone: It was suggested by the authors that the approach could potentially be generalized to other disease states and immunological phenotypes. In a later analysis, around 17,000 TCR beta sequences were associated with specific HLA alleles at a false discovery rate of 0.05. CMV serostatus was the only immune exposure information available for the cohort. A later analysis found that TCR association rates varied across HLA loci, with DRB1 alleles showing the most associated TCRs and HLA-C alleles the fewest. A further reported finding was that TCR beta sequences accurately predicted the HLA-A and HLA-B alleles for most subjects in the first cohort. A later analysis found that HLA-associated TCR beta chains were more clonally expanded and had lower generation probabilities than equally common non-associated chains. Around 16 rarely observed V segments, including chromosome 9 orphons, were excluded from the earlier analysis of approximately 500 of the donors because counts were too low. In this cohort, only TCR beta chains were sequenced, and detectable features were limited by the absence of alpha or paired-chain data. In the study, roughly 160 TCR beta chains were listed as associated with cytomegalovirus. The 87-base-pair reads could not distinguish some IMGT-functional V segments, including TRBV6-2 and TRBV6-3, so those segments were excluded. In both the original and validation cohorts, the classifier was reported to diagnose cytomegalovirus status with high specificity and sensitivity. Presence/absence analyses assumed roughly uniform sequencing depth across donors, an assumption that may not hold. In an earlier analysis of approximately 600 of the donors, most TCR beta V segments were observed in productive rearrangements about 90% or about 30% of the time, broadly matching IMGT annotations. In vitro tests confirmed that three of the cytomegalovirus-associated TCR beta chains recognize cytomegalovirus antigens. Compared with the approximately 700-donor mean, donors in an Asian-associated ancestry cluster had fewer N-insertions in productive TCRs, according to a later genetic analysis. When HLA alleles, especially DR and DQ, strongly co-occurred, attributing TCR associations to individual alleles was difficult. Linkage disequilibrium might explain the correlated functional status among segregating V segments, but an unknown experimental factor could not be ruled out. Most TCR sequences were seen in very few donors, while some public TCRs were found in many individuals. An association between a missense DCLRE1C variant and V-gene and J-gene trimming of TCR beta chains was found in a later genetic analysis and replicated in an independent cohort. The sequencing pipeline was judged likely to have produced a cluster of highly shared sequence variants as a technical artifact. Most CMV-associated TCR beta chains appeared to be HLA-restricted in a later analysis, and the HLA associations seemed to be driven largely by CMV exposure. In a later analysis, several top co-occurrence clusters were reported to appear linked to parvovirus B19, influenza, CMV and Epstein-Barr virus. Because HLA typing was missing for some donors at each locus, association tests included only the typed subset.

This receptor was identified in a male donor in good health and CMV-seronegative. The sequenced sample consisted of PBMCs. This chain is built from TRBV30 and TRBJ2-5, with TRBD1 tentatively as D gene (5 bases match). The base sequence is TGTGCCTGGAGTGTAGAGTTCCAGGGGACCCAGTACTTC. The encoded protein is CAWSVEFQGTQYF.